This passage covers 19 T cell receptor beta chains from one sample sequenced in a study of T cells expressing NK-cell markers. TCRdb re-called the 5' RACE reads and gives one entry per CDR3 protein, without DNA. Listed are approximately 170,000 distinct CDR3 sequences; 20% falls within the top ten. The sequenced sample consisted of blood T cells: a sorted CD56 or NKG2C T cell subset, CD4+ or CD8+ T cells, or bulk PBMC T cells (not recorded which). Receptors originate from a man aged 18-75 years in good health.

This chain links TRBV15 with TRBJ2-1; the TRBD1 assignment by TCRdb is unverifiable without DNA. Germline assignment: CDR1 LNHNV and CDR2 YYDKDF (reference sequence). The CDR3 runs to 17 residues. CDR3: CATSRDRDRGSDNEQFF. The full variable domain, its missing parts supplied by reference TRBV15 and TRBJ2-1, is DAMVIQNPRYQVTQFGKPVTLSCSQTLNHNVMYWYQQKSSQAPKLLFHYYDKDFNNEADTPDNFQSRRPNTSFCFLDIRSPGLGDTAMYLCATSRDRDRGSDNEQFFGPGTRLTVL.

The chain is built from TRBV19 and TRBJ2-7; lacking DNA, the TRBD1 call made by TCRdb goes unchecked. Germline V CDR1 and CDR2: LNHDA, SQIVND (reference sequence). The CDR3 contains 15 residues. The CDR3: CASSIGLKGAYEQYF.

J is TRBJ2-3 and V is TRBV6-5; TCRdb proposes TRBD1, but this gene call is untestable without DNA. Germline assignment: CDR1 MNHEY and CDR2 SVGAGI. CDR3 length: 15 amino acids. CDR3 in amino acids: CASRVGGGRADTQYF.

This chain connects TRBV2 to TRBJ2-5; TCRdb names TRBD2, which stays unverified in the absence of DNA. The germline V gene encodes CDR1 SNHLY and CDR2 FYNNEI. The CDR3 sequence is 12 residues long. This CDR3 reads CASRQRPETQYF.

The chain couples TRBV12-3 or TRBV12-4 to TRBJ2-1; TCRdb indicates TRBD1, and absent DNA this call remains unverified. The CDR3 sequence is 15 residues long. This chain's CDR3 is CASSYGGTLYNEQFF.

V is TRBV15 and J is TRBJ2-5; TCRdb indicates TRBD1, and absent DNA this call remains unverified. The germline V gene encodes CDR1 LNHNV and CDR2 YYDKDF (reference sequence). This CDR3 contains 15 residues. The CDR3 here is CATSREAGLGETQYF.

This sequence joins TRBV19 and TRBJ1-1; TCRdb indicates TRBD1, and absent DNA this call remains unverified. CDR1 and CDR2 (germline): LNHDA, SQIVND (reference sequence). This CDR3 has 14 amino acids. The chain's CDR3 is CASTPTGGTTEAFF. The whole variable domain, filled in from reference TRBV19 and TRBJ1-1, reads DGGITQSPKYLFRKEGQNVTLSCEQNLNHDAMYWYRQDPGQGLRLIYYSQIVNDFQKGDIAEGYSVSREKKESFPLTVTSAQKNPTAFYLCASTPTGGTTEAFFGQGTRLTVV.

The chain combines TRBV6-5 with TRBJ2-7; checking the TCRdb D call of TRBD2 is not possible without DNA. Germline-derived CDR1 and CDR2 are MNHEY and SVGAGI. This CDR3 spans 16 amino acids. CDR3 amino acids: CASSYSSGGLIYEQYF.

J is TRBJ2-7 and V is TRBV27; there is no DNA to check the TCRdb D call of TRBD1. The CDR3 has 14 residues. Germline CDR1 reads MNHEY; CDR2 reads SMNVEV (reference sequence). The CDR3 reads CASSLMARGDEQYF.

The rearrangement links TRBV20-1 to TRBJ2-2; without DNA, the TCRdb call of TRBD2 cannot be checked. Per the germline V gene, CDR1 is DFQATT and CDR2 is SNEGSKA (reference sequence). The CDR3 consists of 16 residues. CDR3 in amino acids: CSARDEDYPATGELFF.

This CDR3 is CATSRDHPGQGSSPLHF. The V call is TRBV15, the J call TRBJ1-6; as DNA is missing, the TRBD1 call by TCRdb cannot be tested. CDR3 length: 17 residues. Germline CDR1 LNHNV, CDR2 YYDKDF (reference sequence).

The chain joins TRBV19 to TRBJ2-1; the D call of TRBD1 rests on TCRdb alone, since no DNA is present to check it. CDR3 size: 18 residues. Germline V lookup: CDR1 LNHDA, CDR2 SQIVND (reference sequence). The CDR3 is CASSTDIPRTEPHNEQFF.

This sequence joins TRBV27 and TRBJ2-3; without DNA, the TCRdb call of TRBD2 cannot be checked. The CDR3 has 19 residues. Per the germline V gene, CDR1 is MNHEY and CDR2 is SMNVEV (reference sequence). The CDR3 here is CASSPGLAGLTRVGDTQYF.

The V gene is TRBV24-1, the J gene TRBJ2-1; the TCRdb D gene call, TRBD1, has no DNA to confirm it. CDR3 length equals 17 residues. Germline V gene lookup returns CDR1 KGHDR and CDR2 SFDVKD. CDR3: CATSDSSGTGIYNEQFF.

The gene calls are TRBV11-2 and TRBJ2-7; lacking DNA, the TRBD1 call made by TCRdb goes unchecked. Germline assignment: CDR1 SGHAT and CDR2 FQNNGV. This CDR3 is 19 amino acids long. The chain's CDR3 is CPSSLNGDRGGSYPYEQYF.

V usage is TRBV2 and J usage is TRBJ1-3; lacking DNA, the TRBD1 call made by TCRdb goes unchecked. CDR1 is SNHLY and CDR2 is FYNNEI in the germline V gene. The CDR3 length is 14 residues. This CDR3 reads CASSPGTGRNTIYF.

CDR3 residues: CASSIGDGFSGANVLTF. The chain carries TRBV19 and TRBJ2-6; TCRdb's D call of TRBD1 is untestable without DNA. Germline-derived CDR1 and CDR2 are LNHDA and SQIVND (reference sequence). This CDR3 spans 17 amino acids.

The gene calls are TRBV11-1 and TRBJ2-7; TCRdb's assignment of TRBD2 cannot be checked, as there is no DNA. The CDR3 sequence is 17 residues long. The germline gives CDR1 SGHAT, CDR2 FQDESV (reference sequence). This CDR3 reads CASSEFPGASGSYEQYF.

The V gene is TRBV20-1, the J gene TRBJ2-7; lacking DNA, the TRBD2 call made by TCRdb goes unchecked. CDR3 length: 13 amino acids. Germline CDR1 is DFQATT and CDR2 is SNEGSKA (reference sequence). The CDR3 spells CSAPAGGPYEQYF.